This TCR beta chain was observed in a study of cytotoxic CD8 clonotypes in ibrutinib-treated CLL. Germline CDR1 reads MNHEY; CDR2 reads SVGAGI. The CDR3 has 15 amino acids. The junction had 10 bases not matched to a gene; V was cut back by 6 bases and J by 6 bases. Method: immunoSEQ multiplex PCR; TCRdb's copy keeps in-frame clones and lacks some. The profile shows hundreds of thousands of clones, roughly 77% of them singletons. Points from the study as a whole: Clonality went up at the time of ibrutinib response, stayed stable in sustained remission, and later dropped back toward its baseline level at progression. Clonality at baseline surpassed age-matched healthy donors and tracked circulating CD8+ T-cell counts.

Comments on this clone: Its antigen is not known.

The origin of this receptor is a human donor with chronic lymphocytic leukemia. Sequencing used PBMCs, obtained after 12 months of ibrutinib treatment. The chain couples TRBV6-5 to TRBJ1-5; 8 bases are a match to TRBD1. The CDR3: CASRRGQGGSQPQHF. In nucleotides, the CDR3 is TGTGCCAGCAGACGTGGACAGGGCGGAAGTCAGCCCCAGCATTTT.